The clone carrying this TCR beta chain has more than one count but fewer than ten. The antigen remains undetermined. Investigators spread the genomic DNA of each subset evenly over several immunoSEQ plates. Assay: immunoSEQ multiplex PCR; the TCRdb copy retains only in-frame clones and omits some. The sample carries roughly 2.1 million clones, just over 90% recorded once. This sample was included in a study of shared clonotypes between healthy human individuals. Study-level results: For naive CD4 cells, roughly 5% of clonotypes were shared across a few donors.

CD45RO-negative, CCR7-positively selected cells formed the naive CD8 fraction, excluding terminally differentiated effector memory CD45RA+ cells. The donor population consisted of healthy HIV-negative adults with no recent acute infections or vaccinations. Trimming shortened V by 4 bases and J by 3 bases, and 12 bases separated the two germline ends. This CDR3 contains 14 residues. CDR1 is SEHNR, CDR2 FQNEAQ, per germline (reference sequence). V is TRBV7-9 and J is TRBJ1-2, with D unresolved. This sequence originates from a man between 18 and 35 years old in good health. Some clones in this sample may be carry-over from other donors' samples. Sequences were obtained from naive CD8+ T cells from PBMCs. The CDR3 DNA sequence: TGTGCCAGCAGCTCCCCGACGGACTACTATGGCTACACCTTC. This sequence encodes CASSSPTDYYGYTF.